The rows below give T cell receptor beta chains drawn from one sample of a study of blood T cell repertoires in COVID-19. Produced via immunoSEQ multiplex PCR; TCRdb's table is partial and in-frame only. The sample lists 360,000 or so clones, roughly nine tenths occurring once. The sequenced sample was peripheral blood. These receptors all stem from a woman aged 60-75 years with COVID-19, enrolled during active disease. Both conserved end residues are part of each CDR3. Fields, in order: CDR3 length, clone size, J gene, V gene, D gene, CDR3 protein, CDR3 DNA. A D gene is named only where the DNA matches it firmly. A clone size is listed for some rows: how often the clone was seen (once, few, many), or a class if it is expanded.

17 . TRBJ1-4 TRBV19 TRBD1 CASSIAGYRGLNEKLFF TGTGCCAGTAGTATAGCCGGATACAGGGGGCTGAATGAAAAACTGTTTTTT
15 once TRBJ1-6 TRBV27 TRBD1 CASSGRDRNNSPLHF TGTGCCAGCAGCGGCCGGGACAGGAATAATTCACCCCTCCACTTT
14 . TRBJ1-5 TRBV19 TRBD1 CASSPDRGGQPQHF TGTGCCAGTAGTCCCGACAGGGGTGGCCAGCCCCAGCATTTT
13 . TRBJ1-6 TRBV12-3/TRBV12-4 . CASSRDRNSPLHF TGTGCCAGCAGTCGTGACAGAAATTCACCCCTCCACTTT
14 . TRBJ2-7 TRBV21-1 . CASSKGTDVYEQYF TGTGCCAGCAGCAAAGGGACAGATGTGTACGAGCAGTACTTC
15 once TRBJ1-6 TRBV6-4 . CASRPRTPDNSPLHF TGTGCCAGCAGACCCCGGACTCCTGATAATTCACCCCTCCACTTT
17 . TRBJ1-5 TRBV5-8 . CASSLSIGGAAITTQHF TGTGCCAGCAGCTTGTCAATCGGAGGGGCAGCCATAACGACCCAGCATTTT
17 . TRBJ2-6 TRBV24-1 TRBD2 CATSDPRGVSGANVLTF TGTGCCACCAGTGATCCCCGGGGGGTCTCTGGGGCCAACGTCCTGACTTTC
15 . TRBJ1-2 TRBV28 TRBD1 CASSLNPGQGNGYTF TGTGCCAGCAGTTTAAACCCGGGACAGGGGAATGGCTACACCTTC
14 . TRBJ1-1 TRBV19 . CASSILGAEDEAFF TGTGCCAGTAGTATACTGGGGGCGGAGGATGAAGCTTTCTTT
13 . TRBJ1-2 TRBV10-3 TRBD1 CAISQGGAGGYTF TGTGCCATCAGCCAAGGGGGCGCTGGGGGCTACACCTTC
19 . TRBJ2-2 TRBV19 TRBD2 CATAKVQRGAGGDTGELFF TGTGCCACCGCGAAAGTTCAGCGGGGGGCAGGGGGGGACACCGGGGAGCTGTTTTTT
14 . TRBJ1-3 TRBV6-5 TRBD1 CASSLTGIGNTIYF TGTGCCAGCAGTTTGACAGGGATCGGAAACACCATATATTTT
15 . TRBJ2-7 TRBV11-2 . CASSISSGPSYEQYF TGTGCCAGCAGTATATCGAGCGGGCCCTCCTACGAGCAGTACTTC
17 once TRBJ2-2 TRBV5-1 . CASSLQSGGSNTGELFF TGCGCCAGCAGCTTGCAGAGTGGAGGGTCGAACACCGGGGAGCTGTTTTTT
14 . TRBJ2-3 TRBV11-2 . CASSLDRGLVTQYF TGTGCCAGCAGCTTAGATCGTGGGCTCGTTACGCAGTATTTT
12 . TRBJ1-6 TRBV6-6 . CASMENNSPLHF TGTGCCAGCATGGAGAATAATTCACCCCTCCACTTT
15 . TRBJ1-1 TRBV6-5 . CASSNGWGGGTEAFF TGTGCCAGCTCTAATGGGTGGGGGGGAGGGACTGAAGCTTTCTTT
14 . TRBJ1-1 TRBV5-6 TRBD1 CASSAGTGEVEAFF TGTGCCAGCAGCGCCGGGACAGGGGAGGTTGAAGCTTTCTTT
14 . TRBJ1-2 TRBV3-1/TRBV3-2 . CASSQGGSNYGYTF TGTGCCAGCAGCCAAGGGGGCAGCAACTATGGCTACACCTTC
17 . TRBJ2-2 TRBV5-1 . CASSLGDWRGNTGELFF TGCGCCAGCAGCTTGGGGGACTGGCGGGGGAACACCGGGGAGCTGTTTTTT
15 . TRBJ1-3 TRBV28 . CASSDPGSSGNTIYF TGTGCCAGCAGTGACCCAGGCAGCTCTGGAAACACCATATATTTT
13 . TRBJ2-5 TRBV11-3 . CASSKTGTETQYF TGTGCCAGCAGCAAGACAGGCACAGAGACCCAGTACTTC
15 few TRBJ2-1 TRBV3-1/TRBV3-2 TRBD2 CASSSGGAGYNEQFF TGTGCCAGCAGCTCGGGGGGAGCGGGGTACAATGAGCAGTTCTTC
13 . TRBJ2-1 TRBV27 . CASSLTGSSRRFF TGTGCCAGCAGTTTGACGGGATCTAGTCGTCGTTTCTTC
17 once TRBJ2-6 TRBV7-9 TRBD1 CASSLGTGYSGANVLTF TGTGCCAGCAGCCTCGGGACAGGGTACTCTGGGGCCAACGTCCTGACTTTC
13 . TRBJ1-1 TRBV19 . CASSRDLLTEAFF TGTGCCAGTAGTAGGGACTTACTCACTGAAGCTTTCTTT
18 . TRBJ1-5 TRBV3-1/TRBV3-2 TRBD1 CASSQGGTSGTGLQPQHF TGTGCCAGCAGCCAAGGGGGTACCTCCGGGACAGGGCTTCAGCCCCAGCATTTT
13 . TRBJ1-1 TRBV28 . CASRGLTNTEAFF TGTGCCAGCAGGGGACTTACGAACACTGAAGCTTTCTTT
16 . TRBJ1-6 TRBV2 . CASISNSGGIASPLHF TGTGCCAGCATCTCGAATAGTGGAGGGATAGCTTCACCCCTCCACTTT
13 . TRBJ1-5 TRBV12-3/TRBV12-4 TRBD1 CASSRQGGQPQHF TGTGCCAGCAGTCGACAGGGTGGGCAGCCCCAGCATTTT
15 . TRBJ1-5 TRBV28 TRBD1 CASSTPGQGNQPQHF TGTGCCAGCAGTACGCCGGGACAGGGTAATCAGCCCCAGCATTTT